The clone carrying this T cell receptor (beta chain) was counted only a few times. Its antigen remains unknown. This CDR3 contains 16 residues. Trimming cost V 4 bases and J 4 bases; bases outside gene matches: 11. From germline, CDR1 is WSHSY and CDR2 SAAADI. This record comes from a study of blood T cells in healthy people across ages. Study summary: Per every two T cells, about one barcoded beta molecule was captured by template switching. General study results and limits: Older age went with lower TCR beta diversity per million T cells, in a roughly linear way.

The second PCR ran about 6 to 11 cycles with a sample-barcoded 5' primer and J-beta primers. TCRdb reprocessed the 5' RACE reads with MiXCR, giving one entry per CDR3 protein. This table holds fewer than 2,000,000 distinct CDR3 sequences, around 42% found once. This clonotype originated in a human donor in good health. Sequenced sample: blood. The gene calls are TRBV10-2 and TRBJ2-7; 9 bases fit TRBD1. The CDR3 sequence is CASSGGQPGQGYEQYF. CDR3 in DNA: TGCGCCAGCAGTGGGGGGCAACCGGGACAGGGATACGAGCAGTACTTC.